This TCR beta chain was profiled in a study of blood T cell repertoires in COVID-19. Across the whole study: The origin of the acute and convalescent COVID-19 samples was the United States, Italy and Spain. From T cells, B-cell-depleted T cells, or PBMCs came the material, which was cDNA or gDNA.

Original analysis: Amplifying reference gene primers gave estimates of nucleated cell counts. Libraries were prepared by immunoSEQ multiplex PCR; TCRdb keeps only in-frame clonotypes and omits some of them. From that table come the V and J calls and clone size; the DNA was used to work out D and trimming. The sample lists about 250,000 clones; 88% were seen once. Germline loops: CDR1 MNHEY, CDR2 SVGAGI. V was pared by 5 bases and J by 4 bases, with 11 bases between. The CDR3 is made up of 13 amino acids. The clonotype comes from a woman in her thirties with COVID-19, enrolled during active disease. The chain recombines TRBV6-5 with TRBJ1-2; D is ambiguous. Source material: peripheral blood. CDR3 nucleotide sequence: TGTGCCAGCAGTCCCATGATCGGCTATGGCTACACCTTC. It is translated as CASSPMIGYGYTF.